The present T cell receptor (beta chain) was sequenced within a study of T cells in Graves' hyperthyroidism and ophthalmopathy. Amplified TCR beta CDR3 regions came from RNA transcripts. The HTBI set primed first-round TCR CDR3 RT-PCR. TCRdb redid the calling of the multiplex PCR reads with MiXCR, one entry per CDR3 protein. The data contain a few hundred thousand distinct CDR3 sequences, around 45% of them seen just once; the ten biggest clones take up around 8%. The table lists this clonotype with many counts. Graves' hyperthyroidism qualified as stable when ophthalmopathy did not progress within 18 months. Diagnoses rested on clinical symptoms, serum thyroxine and TRAb, thyroid ultrasound and orbital computed tomography. The TCR was taken from a woman in her late teens or twenties with Graves' hyperthyroidism. The sequencing input was peripheral blood or thyroid tissue (not recorded which).

Here the CDR3 DNA reads TGTGCCACCAGTGATGAGGGGGACACCGGGGAGCTGTTTTTT. This encodes CATSDEGDTGELFF. The chain uses TRBV24-1 and TRBJ2-2; a weak D match, TRBD1 (6 bases). The CDR3 has 14 amino acids. Trimming left V 3 bases short and J 3 bases short, with 7 bases between. CDR1 and CDR2 (germline): KGHDR, SFDVKD.